Sequencing of this T cell receptor beta chain was carried out in a study of human T cells and chemical hapten exposure. The wider study: All patients underwent weekly scalp dosing with diphenylcyclopropenone for the full roughly 25-week study.

Time point described: patch test 3, about 24 weeks after DPC sensitization. Treatment given: therapeutic diphenylcyclopropenone sensitization with weekly scalp DPC. J lost 1 base, V lost 1 base, and 0 bases had no gene match. Germline CDR1 LGHDT, CDR2 YNNKEL (reference sequence). The CDR3 runs to 15 residues. Overall study results and limits: Sensitizing with DPC caused no change in TCRs above 1 in 1000 frequency.

Individual cDNA molecules (in the library) carried attached unique molecular identifiers. A single record per CDR3 protein comes from TCRdb applying MiXCR to the RACE reads. The profile shows 95,000 to 150,000 distinct CDR3 sequences, approximately 10% of them singletons. This clonotype showed up just a few times. Its antigen is unknown. The clonotype was recovered from a woman aged 50 to 65 with alopecia areata. Some clones in this sample may be carry-over from other donors' samples. The V call is TRBV3-1, the J call TRBJ2-2; TRBD1 aligns across 7 bases. The input for sequencing was whole blood, taken in connection with sensitization to the hapten diphenylcyclopropenone (DPC). The CDR3 nucleotides are TGTGCCAGCAGCCAAGGGACAGGGAACACCGGGGAGCTGTTTTTT. It codes for CASSQGTGNTGELFF.